Presented here are 15 T cell receptor beta chains from one specimen sequenced in a study of T cells after yellow fever vaccination. TCRdb called the 5' RACE reads again in MiXCR, with one record for every CDR3 protein. The table has fewer than 450,000 distinct CDR3 sequences, 3% to 4.5% seen once. This specimen was PBMCs, taken 5 days after the yellow fever booster vaccination. The receptors were gathered from a man between 18 and 29 years old who received the YFV17D yellow fever vaccine.

This chain connects TRBV5-1 to TRBJ1-2; D is ambiguous. The CDR3 is made up of 15 amino acids. Germline CDR1 and CDR2: SGHRS and YFSETQ. Between the trimmed V and J ends, which lost 0 bases and 3 bases, there was a span of 12 bases. Here the CDR3 DNA reads TGCGCCAGCAGCTTGGGAACCAGGATTTACTATGGCTACACCTTC. Amino acid sequence: CASSLGTRIYYGYTF.

In its sample, this clonotype was seen many times. This rearrangement joins TRBV3-1 to TRBJ2-4, with 7 bases fitting TRBD1. Unmatched junction bases numbered 6, after V lost 3 bases and J lost 7 bases. Germline CDR1 and CDR2: LGHDT and YNNKEL (reference sequence). This CDR3 is 14 amino acids long. The CDR3 sequence: CASSHRDRSNIQYF. CDR3 sequence (DNA): TGTGCCAGCAGCCACAGGGACAGATCGAACATTCAGTACTTC.

This chain connects TRBV19 to TRBJ2-1; perhaps TRBD1 as D (5 bases). This CDR3 contains 14 residues. V gave up 4 bases and J gave up 4 bases, with 11 bases separating them. Germline CDR1 and CDR2: LNHDA and SQIVND (reference sequence). In nucleotides, the CDR3 is TGTGCCAGTAGTAGGGGCCTTTCGTACAATGAGCAGTTCTTC. Translation: CASSRGLSYNEQFF.

This clonotype has at least ten counts. In DNA form, the CDR3 reads TGCGCCAGCAGCTCGGCAGGGGGCGCAGATACGCAGTATTTT. Protein sequence: CASSSAGGADTQYF. This chain links TRBV5-1 with TRBJ2-3, with 8 bases aligning to TRBD1. From germline, CDR1 is SGHRS and CDR2 YFSETQ. This CDR3 region has 14 residues. V was clipped by 3 bases and J by 4 bases; unmatched bases: 4.

This rearrangement joins TRBV6-6 to TRBJ2-2, with D unresolved. In germline, CDR1 is MNHNY, CDR2 SVGAGI (reference sequence). The ends were cut back, 7 bases at V and 6 bases at J, with 15 bases in the middle. The CDR3 consists of 14 residues. The CDR3 sequence: CASITTIAPGELFF. In nucleotides, the CDR3 is TGTGCCAGCATAACCACTATAGCCCCCGGGGAGCTGTTTTTT.

This clonotype was picked up a small number of times. CDR3 in amino acids: CASSVGESYNEQFF. In DNA, the CDR3 is TGTGCCAGCAGCGTAGGGGAGTCCTACAATGAGCAGTTCTTC. This rearrangement joins TRBV9 to TRBJ2-1; possible D gene TRBD2, 5 bases. Trimming pared 0 bases from V and 1 base from J, leaving 5 bases between. Germline V gives CDR1 SGDLS, CDR2 YYNGEE. This CDR3 has 14 residues.

The rearrangement links TRBV5-8 to TRBJ1-5, with D uncertain. CDR3 length equals 13 residues. The V gene's germline CDR1 is SGHTS and CDR2 YDEGEE. With 2 bases removed from V and 5 bases from J, the gap between germline ends came to 8 bases. CDR3 residues: CASSFDEYQPQHF. DNA of the CDR3: TGTGCCAGCAGCTTTGACGAGTATCAGCCCCAGCATTTT. The full variable domain, in which reference TRBV5-8 and TRBJ1-5 provide the parts outside the CDR3, is EAGVTQSPTHLIKTRGQQATLRCSPISGHTSVYWYQQALGLGLQFLLWYDEGEERNRGNFPPRFSGRQFPNYSSELNVNALELEDSALYLCASSFDEYQPQHFGDGTRLSIL.

This clonotype appeared many times. This chain links TRBV7-9 with TRBJ2-3, with 8 positions matching TRBD2. The CDR3 totals 16 residues. CDR1 and CDR2 from the germline V gene are SEHNR and FQNEAQ (reference sequence). Trimming took 5 bases from V and 4 from J; bases not matched to a gene: 11. CDR3 amino acids: CASSPRRAGGSDTQYF. Here the CDR3 DNA reads TGTGCCAGCAGCCCCCGGAGGGCGGGGGGTTCAGATACGCAGTATTTT.

This chain links TRBV10-3 with TRBJ2-5; TRBD2 is a possible D gene (7 bases). In germline, CDR1 is ENHRY, CDR2 SYGVKD. CDR3 length equals 13 residues. V shed 9 bases and J shed 7 bases, with 18 bases lying between them. This CDR3 reads CAMGEGDARTQYF. CDR3 nucleotide sequence: TGTGCCATGGGGGAGGGGGACGCAAGGACCCAGTACTTC.

This clonotype has a count of ten or more. This rearrangement joins TRBV7-6 to TRBJ2-3, with a weak D call TRBD2 (7 bases). The CDR3 covers 18 residues. Trimming took 5 bases from V and 2 from J, leaving 23 bases between them. Germline V CDR1 and CDR2: SGHVS, FNYEAQ. The CDR3 protein is CASSPTLRGARNTDTQYF. CDR3 DNA sequence: TGTGCCAGCAGCCCGACCCTCCGGGGGGCCCGGAACACAGATACGCAGTATTTT. Based on the CDR3 plus reference TRBV7-6 and TRBJ2-3, the full variable domain is GAGVSQSPRYKVTKRGQDVALRCDPISGHVSLYWYRQALGQGPEFLTYFNYEAQQDKSGLPNDRFSAERPEGSISTLTIQRTEQRDSAMYRCASSPTLRGARNTDTQYFGPGTRLTVL.

The V call is TRBV20-1, the J call TRBJ2-5; 10 bases are shared with TRBD2. V shed 5 bases, J shed 2 bases, and the junction held 8 bases outside the gene matches. The CDR3 spans 15 residues. CDR1 is DFQATT and CDR2 is SNEGSKA in the germline V gene (reference sequence). CDR3 nucleotide sequence: TGCAGTGCTGCCCTAGCGGGGGCGCTACAAGAGACCCAGTACTTC. This translates into CSAALAGALQETQYF.

This sequence joins TRBV25-1 and TRBJ1-1; D is uncertain. The germline V and J ends were trimmed by 4 bases and 10 bases, with 19 bases remaining between them. This CDR3 has 14 residues. The germline V gene has CDR1 MGHDK and CDR2 SYGVNS. CDR3 protein: CASSAMPPKVGAFF. As DNA, the CDR3 is TGTGCCAGCAGTGCTATGCCCCCTAAGGTCGGAGCTTTCTTT.

The chain joins TRBV20-1 to TRBJ1-4, with a weak D call TRBD1 (5 bases). This CDR3 has 15 amino acids. Germline V gives CDR1 DFQATT, CDR2 SNEGSKA (reference sequence). V lost 6 bases to trimming and J lost 4 bases, with 18 bases between them. Here the CDR3 DNA reads TGCAGTGCGAGGGACTCCAGGCGGGATAATGAAAAACTGTTTTTT. Amino acids: CSARDSRRDNEKLFF.

The gene calls are TRBV27 and TRBJ1-1; the D is unclear. Germline loops: CDR1 MNHEY, CDR2 SMNVEV (reference sequence). The CDR3 runs 13 residues. Between the trimmed V and J ends, which lost 5 bases and 1 base, there was a span of 8 bases. This chain's CDR3 is CASSATQNTEAFF. The CDR3 DNA reads as TGTGCCAGCAGTGCAACACAGAACACTGAAGCTTTCTTT.

There are many counts of this clonotype. V gene TRBV6-4 combines with J gene TRBJ2-3, with 8 bases aligning to TRBD2. CDR3 length: 15 residues. CDR1 MRHNA and CDR2 SNTAGT come from the germline V gene. The trim removed 3 bases at V and 4 bases at J, leaving 6 bases unmatched. The CDR3 region is CASSEGAGAADTQYF. CDR3 bases: TGTGCCAGCAGTGAAGGAGCGGGGGCCGCAGATACGCAGTATTTT.